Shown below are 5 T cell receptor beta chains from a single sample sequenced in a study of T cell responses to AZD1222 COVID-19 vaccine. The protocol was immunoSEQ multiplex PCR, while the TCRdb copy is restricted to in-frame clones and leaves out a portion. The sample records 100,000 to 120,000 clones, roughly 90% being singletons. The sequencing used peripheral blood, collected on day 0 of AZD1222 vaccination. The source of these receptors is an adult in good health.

The CDR3 reads CASSEVGQYGYTF. The CDR3 DNA is TGCGCCAGCAGTGAGGTGGGACAGTACGGCTACACCTTC. V gene TRBV10-2 combines with J gene TRBJ1-2, with 7 bases identical to TRBD1. This CDR3 has 13 amino acids. Trimming at V came to 2 bases and at J to 8 bases, leaving 5 bases not matched to a gene. CDR1 is WSHSY and CDR2 is SAAADI in the germline V gene.

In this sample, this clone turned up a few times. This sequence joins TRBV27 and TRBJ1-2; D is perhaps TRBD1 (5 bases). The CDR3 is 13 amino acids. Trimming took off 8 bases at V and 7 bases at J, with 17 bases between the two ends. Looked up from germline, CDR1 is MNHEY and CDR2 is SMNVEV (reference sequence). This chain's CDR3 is CASGGLGLGGYTF. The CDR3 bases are TGTGCCAGCGGGGGGTTGGGGCTCGGTGGCTACACCTTC.

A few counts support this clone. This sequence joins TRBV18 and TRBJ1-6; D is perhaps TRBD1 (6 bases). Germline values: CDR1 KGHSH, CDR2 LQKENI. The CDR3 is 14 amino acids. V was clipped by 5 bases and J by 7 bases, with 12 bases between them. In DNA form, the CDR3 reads TGTGCCAGCTCATCGCATCAGGGGAATTCACCCCTCCACTTT. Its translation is CASSSHQGNSPLHF.

Written as DNA, the CDR3 is TGCGCCAGCAGTTCAGGGGAATCACCCCTCCACTTT. It translates to CASSSGESPLHF. The chain has TRBV5-1 and TRBJ1-6; maybe TRBD1 (6 bases). This CDR3 comprises 12 residues. From germline, CDR1 is SGHRS and CDR2 YFSETQ. The ends were cut back, 5 bases at V and 10 bases at J, with 10 bases in the middle.

The CDR3 here is CASSQGGFDQPQHF. The CDR3 nucleotides are TGTGCCAGCAGCCAAGGAGGGTTCGATCAGCCCCAGCATTTT. V usage is TRBV3-1 (or the pseudogene TRBV3-2) and J usage is TRBJ1-5, with D uncertain. Germline CDR1 LGHDT, CDR2 YNNKEL (reference sequence). V lost 1 base and J lost 5, with 9 bases in between. The CDR3 contains 14 residues.